The next 19 T cell receptor beta chains were all read from a single sample in a study of blood T cell repertoires in COVID-19. Profiling relied on immunoSEQ multiplex PCR, and the TCRdb table lists in-frame clones only, not all of them. The data hold roughly 160,000 clones, with 84% observed a single time. The sequencing input was PBMCs or T cells enriched from blood (not recorded which). These receptors originate from a man aged 50 to 59 who had recovered from COVID-19.

The rearrangement uses TRBV5-1 and TRBJ1-3; D is uncertain. V shed 0 bases and J shed 0 bases, with 4 bases lying between them. Germline-derived CDR1 and CDR2 are SGHRS and YFSETQ. The CDR3 has 14 amino acids. Here the CDR3 reads CASSLGASGNTIYF. DNA of the CDR3: TGCGCCAGCAGCTTGGGGGCCTCTGGAAACACCATATATTTT.

This clone was observed a single time. The CDR3 DNA is TGTGCCAGCAGCTTGGCAGGGGTCACTGAAGCTTTCTTT. This sequence encodes CASSLAGVTEAFF. The rearrangement joins TRBV5-5 to TRBJ1-1, with D perhaps matching TRBD1 (6 bases). The CDR3 spans 13 residues. Germline CDR1 reads SGHKS; CDR2 reads YYEKEE (reference sequence). Trimming removed 0 bases from V and 4 bases from J, with 7 bases in between.

This sequence joins TRBV5-6 and TRBJ2-5; 10 bases match TRBD1. The CDR3 is made up of 17 amino acids. In germline, CDR1 is SGHDT, CDR2 YYEEEE. V gave up 2 bases and J gave up 1 base; unmatched junction bases: 8. CDR3 sequence (DNA): TGTGCCAGCAGCTTCTACGGGACAGGGGTCTTCCAAGAGACCCAGTACTTC. It translates to CASSFYGTGVFQETQYF.

V usage is TRBV27 and J usage is TRBJ1-4; TRBD1 agrees at 7 bases. Germline V gene data show CDR1 as MNHEY and CDR2 as SMNVEV (reference sequence). With 5 bases clipped from V and 2 bases from J, the junction kept 5 bases outside the gene matches. This CDR3 is 15 amino acids long. This CDR3 reads CASSPTGSTNEKLFF. Written as DNA, the CDR3 is TGTGCCAGCAGTCCGACAGGGTCTACTAATGAAAAACTGTTTTTT.

This clone was found a few times. This rearrangement joins TRBV3-1 (or the pseudogene TRBV3-2) to TRBJ2-1, with 10 bases matching TRBD1. This CDR3 spans 20 amino acids. The germline gives CDR1 LGHDT, CDR2 YNNKEL (reference sequence). Trimming at V came to 2 bases and at J to 6 bases, leaving 19 bases not matched to a gene. As DNA, the CDR3 is TGTGCCAGCAGCCAATTATTCCCGGGGCCGGGACAGGGGAGAGTCAATGAGCAGTTCTTC. Translation: CASSQLFPGPGQGRVNEQFF.

V is TRBV25-1 and J is TRBJ1-6; D remains ambiguous. V dropped 2 bases and J dropped 10 bases, with 15 bases sitting between them. This CDR3 spans 15 amino acids. Germline V gene lookup returns CDR1 MGHDK and CDR2 SYGVNS. CDR3 amino acids: CASSEAPRVDSPLHF. The CDR3 region has the DNA TGTGCCAGCAGTGAAGCTCCACGGGTAGACTCACCCCTCCACTTT.

The rearrangement links TRBV7-2 to TRBJ1-2, with D hard to call. The CDR3 consists of 13 residues. The germline CDR1 and CDR2 sequences are SGHTA and FQGNSA. Trimming took 4 bases from V and 3 from J, leaving 9 bases between them. CDR3 sequence: CASSYRLDYGYTF. CDR3 DNA: TGTGCCAGCAGCTACCGGTTGGACTATGGCTACACCTTC. Full variable domain (rest looked up from reference TRBV7-2 and TRBJ1-2): GAGVSQSPSNKVTEKGKDVELRCDPISGHTALYWYRQSLGQGLEFLIYFQGNSAPDKSGLPSDRFSAERTGGSVSTLTIQRTQQEDSAVYLCASSYRLDYGYTFGSGTRLTVV.

The chain joins TRBV6-5 to TRBJ2-3; TRBD2 agrees at 11 bases. The ends lost 6 bases at V and 0 bases at J; junction bases unmatched: 2. Germline CDR1 and CDR2: MNHEY and SVGAGI. There are 15 residues in the CDR3. The CDR3 is CASSSSGGSTDTQYF. CDR3 in DNA: TGTGCCAGCAGCTCTAGCGGGGGGAGCACAGATACGCAGTATTTT.

This chain uses TRBV28 with TRBJ2-2; 10 bases match TRBD2. The CDR3 is made up of 16 amino acids. Germline V gene data show CDR1 as MDHEN and CDR2 as SYDVKM. Trimming took 5 bases from V and 3 from J; bases not matched to a gene: 6. CDR3 in amino acids: CASSEAGGPDTGELFF. The CDR3 DNA reads TGTGCCAGCAGTGAAGCGGGGGGGCCTGACACCGGGGAGCTGTTTTTT.

V gene TRBV19 combines with J gene TRBJ2-4; possible D gene TRBD2, 6 bases. This CDR3 region has 11 residues. Germline V gene sequence: CDR1 LNHDA, CDR2 SQIVND (reference sequence). The ends were cut back, 6 bases at V and 15 bases at J, with 15 bases in the middle. The CDR3 DNA reads TGTGCCAGTAGCCTTGGACTAATGAGGTACTTC. Its translation is CASSLGLMRYF.

The chain couples TRBV11-2 to TRBJ2-7; D call uncertain. The germline V gene encodes CDR1 SGHAT and CDR2 FQNNGV. This CDR3 spans 16 amino acids. Trimming took 3 bases from V and 5 from J, leaving 20 bases between them. This chain's CDR3 is CASSFVYGSSLNEQYF. The DNA for the CDR3 is TGTGCCAGCAGCTTTGTGTATGGCAGTTCCCTTAACGAGCAGTACTTC.

This clone was picked up one time. The J gene is TRBJ1-2, the V gene TRBV6-5, with D perhaps TRBD1 (6 bases). This CDR3 comprises 15 residues. The V gene's germline CDR1 is MNHEY and CDR2 SVGAGI. V was clipped by 0 bases and J by 4 bases, with 12 bases between them. CDR3 residues: CASSYSAGARYGYTF. CDR3 DNA sequence: TGTGCCAGCAGTTACTCGGCGGGGGCCCGCTATGGCTACACCTTC.

The chain carries TRBV7-8 and TRBJ2-1, with D unresolved. From germline, CDR1 is SGHVS and CDR2 FQNEAQ. Deletions cut 5 bases from V and 7 bases from J, with 6 bases between. This CDR3 is built from 11 residues. CDR3 sequence reads: CASSPANEQFF. The CDR3 DNA sequence: TGTGCCAGCAGCCCTGCGAATGAGCAGTTCTTC.

The chain carries TRBV5-1 and TRBJ1-4; 7 nucleotides align to TRBD1. The V segment lost 0 bases and the J segment 8 bases; nucleotides outside the gene matches: 7. The CDR3 extends over 15 amino acids. Looked up from germline, CDR1 is SGHRS and CDR2 is YFSETQ. Here the CDR3 reads CASSLGQGMGEKLFF. CDR3 bases: TGCGCCAGCAGCTTGGGACAGGGCATGGGGGAAAAACTGTTTTTT.

The chain links TRBV9 to TRBJ2-1, with 13 bases lining up with TRBD2. The CDR3 totals 19 residues. The germline gives CDR1 SGDLS, CDR2 YYNGEE. V was clipped by 0 bases and J by 0 bases; unmatched bases: 6. The CDR3 bases are TGTGCCAGCAGCGTAGGACTAGCGGGGGGCCTTAGCTCCTACAATGAGCAGTTCTTC. Its translation: CASSVGLAGGLSSYNEQFF.

The chain couples TRBV27 to TRBJ1-5; D is unresolved. Trimming pared 5 bases from V and 9 bases from J, leaving 11 bases between. Germline values: CDR1 MNHEY, CDR2 SMNVEV (reference sequence). This CDR3 comprises 12 residues. The CDR3 loop reads CASSLRSGPQHF. DNA for the CDR3: TGTGCCAGCAGTCTCCGGTCTGGGCCCCAGCATTTT.

With regard to this clone: The sample has other DNA sequences that encode this CDR3 too. The chain joins TRBV12-3 or TRBV12-4 to TRBJ2-3; no reliable D call. V lost 4 bases and J 6 bases, leaving 5 bases between the germline ends. CDR3 length: 11 amino acids. In DNA, the CDR3 is TGTGCCAGCAGTTCCCTGGATACGCAGTATTTT. It encodes CASSSLDTQYF.

The genes are TRBV27 and TRBJ2-1; TRBD2 aligns across 14 bases. The length of the CDR3 is 16 residues. Per germline, CDR1 MNHEY and CDR2 SMNVEV (reference sequence). J lost 7 bases, V lost 5 bases, and 7 bases had no gene match. The CDR3 region has the DNA TGTGCCAGCAGTCCCCGACTAGCGGGGGGGTATAATGAGCAGTTCTTC. Encoded protein: CASSPRLAGGYNEQFF.

This chain links TRBV5-5 with TRBJ1-1; D perhaps matches TRBD1 (5 bases). CDR1 is SGHKS and CDR2 is YYEKEE in the germline V gene (reference sequence). V was shortened by 4 bases and J by 4 bases, with 23 bases between the two germline ends. The CDR3 contains 17 residues. The CDR3 sequence: CASSRRGSGSLGTEAFF. The CDR3 coding sequence is TGTGCCAGCAGCCGAAGGGGAAGTGGAAGCCTCGGCACTGAAGCTTTCTTT. Filled out from reference TRBV5-5 and TRBJ1-1, the complete variable domain reads DAGVTQSPTHLIKTRGQQVTLRCSPISGHKSVSWYQQVLGQGPQFIFQYYEKEERGRGNFPDRFSARQFPNYSSELNVNALLLGDSALYLCASSRRGSGSLGTEAFFGQGTRLTVV.